This T cell receptor beta chain originates from a study of T cell responses to AZD1222 COVID-19 vaccine. General observations from the study: It was only after the peak T cell response that any repertoires were sampled. Variant regions that are unmutated are reportedly the target of nearly half of spike-specific TCRs. With dominance at 160-218 and 743-854, vaccine-associated CD4 TCRs spanned spike. Females outnumbered males among donors, who were mostly white British; clonal diversity was possibly underestimated.

The repertoire was sequenced with immunoSEQ multiplex PCR; TCRdb's copy has only in-frame clones and lacks some. Seen here are approximately 300,000 clones, 90% to 95% observed once, and the top ten hold approximately 0.52%. Note on this clone: What it binds is unknown.

Germline CDR1 is MNHEY and CDR2 is SVGEGT. The CDR3 runs 14 residues. V shed 4 bases and J shed 4 bases, with 11 bases lying between them. The sequencing here drew on peripheral blood, taken 28 days after the second AZD1222 dose. The chain carries TRBV6-2 or TRBV6-3 and TRBJ1-5; D is unresolved. This receptor was taken from an adult who received the AZD1222 COVID-19 vaccine. The CDR3 DNA sequence: TGTGCCAGCAGTTTTAGGCGGGTAAATCAGCCCCAGCATTTT. Its protein is CASSFRRVNQPQHF.